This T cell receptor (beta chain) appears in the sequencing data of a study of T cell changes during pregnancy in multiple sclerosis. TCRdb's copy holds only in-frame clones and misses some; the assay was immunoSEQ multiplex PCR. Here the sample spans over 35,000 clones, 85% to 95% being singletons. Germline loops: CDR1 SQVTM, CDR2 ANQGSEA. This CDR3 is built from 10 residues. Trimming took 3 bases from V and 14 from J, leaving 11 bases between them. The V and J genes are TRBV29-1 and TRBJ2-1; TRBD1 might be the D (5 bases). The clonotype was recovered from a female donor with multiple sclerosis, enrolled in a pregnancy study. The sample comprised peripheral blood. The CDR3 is CSVDRVMEFF. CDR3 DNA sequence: TGCAGCGTTGACAGGGTTATGGAGTTCTTC.